These 21 T cell receptor beta chains were sequenced from one sample in a study of Tregs in tolerant kidney transplant recipients. Sequenced by immunoSEQ multiplex PCR; TCRdb stores in-frame clones only, minus some. The table has about 72,000 clones, roughly 92% seen once. The sample was CD8+ T cells from blood, taken before the transplant. The receptor set was obtained from a human donor who received a combined kidney and bone marrow transplant.

The chain links TRBV19 to TRBJ1-5; 7 bases fit TRBD1. CDR3 size: 15 residues. V was pared by 8 bases and J by 1 base, with 8 bases of the junction left unmatched. Germline loops: CDR1 LNHDA, CDR2 SQIVND (reference sequence). The CDR3 bases are TGTGCCAGTCTGTGGTCAGGGGGAAGCAATCAGCCCCAGCATTTT. Residues: CASLWSGGSNQPQHF.

This clone was seen a few times. V gene TRBV5-6 combines with J gene TRBJ1-3; 8 bases match TRBD1. With 3 bases clipped from V and 0 bases from J, the junction kept 2 bases outside the gene matches. The germline CDR1 and CDR2 sequences are SGHDT and YYEEEE. CDR3 length: 15 amino acids. The DNA for the CDR3 is TGTGCCAGCAGCTCCGGGACAGGCTCTGGAAACACCATATATTTT. The encoded protein is CASSSGTGSGNTIYF.

The CDR3 loop reads CASSLRDSGYNSPLHF. Written as DNA, the CDR3 is TGTGCCAGCAGCTTGCGGGACAGTGGGTATAATTCACCCCTCCACTTT. The chain has TRBV5-6 and TRBJ1-6, with TRBD1 matching over 7 bases. From germline, CDR1 is SGHDT and CDR2 YYEEEE. The CDR3 runs 16 residues. The trim removed 1 base at V and 4 bases at J, leaving 5 bases unmatched.

The V call is TRBV7-9, the J call TRBJ2-7, with 7 bases that match TRBD2. Germline CDR1 is SEHNR and CDR2 is FQNEAQ (reference sequence). Losses at the gene ends were 1 base for V and 6 bases for J; bases not matched to a gene: 15. The CDR3 runs to 17 residues. The CDR3 coding sequence is TGTGCCAGCAGCTTAGGGAGGGCGGGGGTCACCGTCTCCGAGCAGTACTTC. It is translated as CASSLGRAGVTVSEQYF.

This chain connects TRBV9 to TRBJ1-3; 8 bases line up with TRBD1. Trimming at V came to 3 bases and at J to 0 bases, leaving 2 bases not matched to a gene. CDR3 length: 15 amino acids. CDR1 and CDR2 (germline): SGDLS, YYNGEE. The CDR3, as DNA: TGTGCCAGCAGCGATACAGGGGGCTCTGGAAACACCATATATTTT. Amino acids: CASSDTGGSGNTIYF.

The chain recombines TRBV4-1 with TRBJ1-5; maybe TRBD1 (5 bases). The CDR3 is 16 residues long. The germline V gene has CDR1 MGHRA and CDR2 YSYEKL. The ends were cut back, 0 bases at V and 5 bases at J, with 14 bases in the middle. CDR3 nucleotides: TGCGCCAGCAGCCAAGATGGGACCGGGGGTTATCAGCCCCAGCATTTT. The encoded protein is CASSQDGTGGYQPQHF.

Details on this clone: Additional DNA sequences in this sample encode the identical CDR3. In DNA form, the CDR3 reads TGTGCCAGCAGCTCGACAGGGCCGGGTGGCTACACCTTC. Translation gives CASSSTGPGGYTF. This rearrangement joins TRBV7-8 to TRBJ1-2, with 7 bases that match TRBD1. After removal of 4 bases from V and 7 bases from J, the junction contained 6 bases not matched to a gene. From germline, CDR1 is SGHVS and CDR2 FQNEAQ. This CDR3 contains 13 residues. The variable domain in full, completed from reference TRBV7-8 and TRBJ1-2, reads GAGVSQSPRYKVAKRGQDVALRCDPISGHVSLFWYQQALGQGPEFLTYFQNEAQLDKSGLPSDRFFAERPEGSVSTLKIQRTQQEDSAVYLCASSSTGPGGYTFGSGTRLTVV.

As regards this clone: Other DNA sequences from this sample encode an identical CDR3 as well. V and J are TRBV13 and TRBJ1-1; weak D call: TRBD1 (5 bases). The CDR3 consists of 12 residues. Trimming took 6 bases from V and 1 from J, leaving 6 bases between them. CDR1 and CDR2 from the germline V gene are PRHDT and FYEKMQ (reference sequence). The CDR3 spells CASSQGNTEAFF. In nucleotides, the CDR3 is TGTGCCAGCAGTCAGGGGAACACTGAAGCTTTCTTT.

The chain employs TRBV27 and TRBJ1-1, with 10 nucleotides matching TRBD1. Germline V gives CDR1 MNHEY, CDR2 SMNVEV (reference sequence). The CDR3 consists of 16 residues. Losses at the gene ends were 8 bases for V and 1 base for J; bases not matched to a gene: 10. The CDR3 region has the DNA TGTGCCAGCTCCCGGGACAGGGGATTGACGAACACTGAAGCTTTCTTT. It is translated as CASSRDRGLTNTEAFF.

V is TRBV4-3 and J is TRBJ1-1; maybe TRBD1 (6 bases). The CDR3 is 13 amino acids. V lost 3 bases, J lost 1 base, and 6 bases lay in between. The germline V gene encodes CDR1 LGHNA and CDR2 YSLEER. The CDR3 coding sequence is TGCGCCAGCAGCCAGGACAGGAACACTGAAGCTTTCTTT. This gives the protein CASSQDRNTEAFF.

The genes are TRBV28 and TRBJ2-2; TRBD1 aligns across 9 bases. The germline gives CDR1 MDHEN, CDR2 SYDVKM. The trim removed 7 bases at V and 5 bases at J, leaving 8 bases unmatched. The CDR3 totals 15 residues. The CDR3 sequence: CASTLPGQGTGELFF. CDR3 nucleotides: TGTGCCAGCACCTTACCGGGACAGGGAACCGGGGAGCTGTTTTTT.

Here the CDR3 reads CASSWKKTGMSSVNEQFF. The CDR3 DNA follows: TGTGCCAGCAGCTGGAAAAAAACAGGGATGTCGTCTGTCAATGAGCAGTTCTTC. V is TRBV7-9 and J is TRBJ2-1; tentatively, D is TRBD1 (6 bases). V lost 4 bases and J lost 6, with 25 bases in between. The germline V gene has CDR1 SEHNR and CDR2 FQNEAQ (reference sequence). The length of the CDR3 is 18 residues.

This chain connects TRBV7-8 to TRBJ2-7, with D unresolved. The length of the CDR3 is 13 residues. Germline V gene lookup returns CDR1 SGHVS and CDR2 FQNEAQ. Trimming pared 6 bases from V and 0 bases from J, leaving 9 bases between. Written as DNA, the CDR3 is TGTGCCAGCAGGAAGGAGAGCTCCTACGAGCAGTACTTC. Its translation is CASRKESSYEQYF. The full variable domain, in which reference TRBV7-8 and TRBJ2-7 provide the parts outside the CDR3, is GAGVSQSPRYKVAKRGQDVALRCDPISGHVSLFWYQQALGQGPEFLTYFQNEAQLDKSGLPSDRFFAERPEGSVSTLKIQRTQQEDSAVYLCASRKESSYEQYFGPGTRLTVT.

This chain joins TRBV30 and TRBJ1-2; TRBD1 aligns across 7 bases. The CDR3 is 13 amino acids. V shed 7 bases, J shed 6 bases, and the junction held 11 bases outside the gene matches. The germline V gene has CDR1 GTSNPN and CDR2 SVGIG (reference sequence). CDR3 sequence: CAFEEGAEDGYTF. The CDR3 nucleotides are TGTGCCTTCGAGGAGGGGGCTGAGGATGGCTACACCTTC. The full variable domain, rest sourced from reference TRBV30 and TRBJ1-2, is SQTIHQWPATLVQPVGSPLSLECTVEGTSNPNLYWYRQAAGRGLQLLFYSVGIGQISSEVPQNLSASRPQDRQFILSSKKLLLSDSGFYLCAFEEGAEDGYTFGSGTRLTVV.

The chain recombines TRBV5-6 with TRBJ2-2; tentatively, D is TRBD1 (6 bases). Germline V lookup: CDR1 SGHDT, CDR2 YYEEEE. V lost 4 bases and J 6 bases, leaving 10 bases between the germline ends. CDR3 size: 13 residues. CDR3 DNA: TGTGCCAGCAGCCCGACAGGTCCCGGGGAGCTGTTTTTT. Its translation is CASSPTGPGELFF.

In its sample, this clone was seen once. The rearrangement joins TRBV7-9 to TRBJ2-6, with a possible D match to TRBD1 (6 bases). Trimming removed 1 base at V and 3 bases at J, with 7 bases between. Germline CDR1 and CDR2: SEHNR and FQNEAQ (reference sequence). The CDR3 is made up of 15 amino acids. The CDR3 nucleotides read TGTGCCAGCAGCTTAGACAGGGTTGGGGCCAACGTCCTGACTTTC. Protein product: CASSLDRVGANVLTF.

The V gene is TRBV5-6, the J gene TRBJ2-7; 10 nucleotides align to TRBD1. From germline, CDR1 is SGHDT and CDR2 YYEEEE. V dropped 2 bases and J dropped 0; count of bases not matched to a gene: 2. This CDR3 has 15 residues. The CDR3 DNA reads as TGTGCCAGCAGCTTCGGACAGGGGGGCTCCTACGAGCAGTACTTC. Amino acid sequence: CASSFGQGGSYEQYF.

This clone was seen a handful of times. The V call is TRBV7-2, the J call TRBJ2-7; D possibly corresponds to TRBD2 (6 bases). The V end lost 0 bases, the J end lost 4 bases, and 13 bases lay between the germline ends. Germline CDR1 is SGHTA and CDR2 is FQGNSA. This CDR3 spans 15 amino acids. CDR3 region: CASSLATGLKYEQYF. The CDR3 coding sequence is TGTGCCAGCAGCTTAGCGACGGGACTTAAATACGAGCAGTACTTC.

The sample holds one count of this clone. The J gene is TRBJ2-5, the V gene TRBV7-9, with a tentative D call TRBD2 (6 bases). The J call may be wrong; the DNA end is better matched by TRBJ2-7. The V gene's germline CDR1 is SEHNR and CDR2 FQNEAQ (reference sequence). The length of the CDR3 is 14 residues. The CDR3 DNA sequence: TGTGCCAGCAGCTTAGATAGCGGCAGCTACGAGCAGTACTTC. Protein: CASSLDSGSYEQYF.

This chain links TRBV7-9 with TRBJ2-7; 12 bases are a match to TRBD1. The CDR3 is made up of 16 amino acids. From germline, CDR1 is SEHNR and CDR2 FQNEAQ (reference sequence). V gave up 0 bases and J gave up 2 bases; unmatched junction bases: 2. CDR3 residues: CASSLARDRGPYEQYF. The CDR3 DNA sequence: TGTGCCAGCAGCTTAGCCCGGGACAGGGGGCCCTACGAGCAGTACTTC.

The chain carries TRBV9 and TRBJ2-7; 9 bases line up with TRBD1. Trimming removed 3 bases from V and 5 bases from J; junction bases left unmatched: 6. The CDR3 covers 14 residues. Germline V gene sequence: CDR1 SGDLS, CDR2 YYNGEE. The CDR3 DNA is TGTGCCAGCAGCGGCGGGACAGGGCCCCACGAGCAGTACTTC. It specifies CASSGGTGPHEQYF.